This TCR beta chain derives from a study of CD8 T cells in ankylosing spondylitis (dated by TCRdb to the late 2010s). Concerning the study at large: To find TCR variants linked to disease, the study profiled T cell receptor beta repertoires in ankylosing spondylitis patients and healthy donors. The whole study cohort included some 100 healthy donors and 20 to 25 ankylosing spondylitis patients. Peripheral blood was sampled, and synovial fluid was also collected from ankylosing spondylitis patients.

For sequencing, an Illumina HiSeq 2500 was employed. TCR beta libraries were prepared by quantitative 5'-RACE with molecular barcodes. The paper's processing steps were these. Disease-linked TCR variants were identified with a new computational method built on a probabilistic model of VDJ rearrangement. The public reads were run again by TCRdb, first through fastp at Q25 and then through MiXCR, and only productive beta chains were kept. Records with the same CDR3 protein are collapsed into one entry carrying the most frequent genes and DNA. The V and J calls were determined by TCRdb, not by the authors. A total of 220,000 or so distinct CDR3 sequences appear in this sample, roughly 18% of them only once. 40% to 50% of the sample lies in the top ten. What the study reported, not specific to this receptor: Significant enrichment of the disease-linked clones was reported in matched synovial fluid samples from ankylosing spondylitis patients. Some TCR beta motif variants had previously been reported in synovial fluid and blood of reactive arthritis patients, which suggested common disease-initiation mechanisms. The disease-linked clones showed a CD8+ phenotype and occurred at relatively low frequencies in peripheral blood. A TCR beta motif made up of several highly homologous amino acid variants appeared to be characteristic of blood from ankylosing spondylitis patients.

Points on this clonotype: There is no known antigen for this receptor. Nothing much larger sits one base from this clone, and base qualities are not available.

The CDR3 goes from the cysteine to the phenylalanine over 14 residues. Of all the DNA, just the CDR3 is kept, 42 bases in frame from base 1. From a lookup of the germline V gene (reference sequence), CDR1 and CDR2 are DFQATT and SNEGSKA. Sequenced input: blood, either unsorted or a sorted T cell fraction (not recorded which). Recombination connected TRBV20-1 to TRBJ2-1; TRBD2 is perhaps the D gene, given 7 matching bases. The sequence was obtained from a male donor with ankylosing spondylitis. Read as DNA, the sequence is TGCAGCTGCAAGGGGGGACTACCCTACAATGAGCAGTTCTTC. It specifies CSCKGGLPYNEQFF.